Listed below are T cell receptor beta chains from one sample, sequenced in a study of regulatory T cells in long-lasting Graves disease. TCRdb used MiXCR to reprocess the multiplex PCR reads, holding one entry per CDR3 protein. Of roughly 530,000 distinct CDR3 sequences in the sample, 15% to 20% were seen once. These data also featured in a second study, about T cells in Graves' hyperthyroidism and ophthalmopathy.

The starting material was peripheral blood mononuclear cells (PBMCs), obtained at new diagnosis, from a patient treated with antithyroid drugs. Source of these receptors: a woman aged 35-60 years with Graves disease. Both conserved end residues are part of each CDR3. The D gene is left open where the match is weak. Some rows have no size entry. The others give once, few or many, or a class for an expanded clone.

d_call	v_call	j_call	clone_size	cdr3_aa	cdr3_nt
.	TRBV20-1	TRBJ2-1	many	CSAGSTSSFYNEQFF	TGCAGTGCTGGTTCGACTAGTTCATTTTACAATGAGCAGTTCTTC
TRBD1	TRBV9	TRBJ1-4	few	CASSAKVGRDRDEKLFF	TGTGCCAGCAGCGCGAAGGTGGGTCGGGACAGGGATGAAAAACTGTTTTTT
.	TRBV10-3	TRBJ2-2	.	CAISESATGAGELFF	TGTGCCATCAGTGAGTCGGCAACTGGGGCCGGGGAGCTGTTTTTT
.	TRBV18	TRBJ1-1	many	CASHVGDTQNTEAFF	TGTGCCAGCCACGTCGGGGACACCCAAAACACTGAAGCTTTCTTT
TRBD1	TRBV29-1	TRBJ1-1	.	CSGGQGFTEAFF	TGCAGCGGTGGACAGGGATTCACTGAAGCTTTCTTT
.	TRBV6-1	TRBJ1-1	many	CASRPTDGFATEAFF	TGTGCCAGCAGACCCACAGACGGGTTCGCCACTGAAGCTTTCTTT
.	TRBV6-1	TRBJ2-4	few	CASRRNSGGPDIQYF	TGTGCCAGCAGACGCAACTCAGGGGGGCCTGACATTCAGTACTTC
.	TRBV12-3/TRBV12-4	TRBJ1-2	many	CASSQQGNGGYTF	TGTGCCAGCAGCCAACAGGGAAATGGTGGCTACACCTTC
.	TRBV20-1	TRBJ2-2	.	CSASGLAPGELFF	TGCAGTGCTAGTGGGTTAGCTCCCGGGGAGCTGTTTTTT
TRBD2	TRBV6-2/TRBV6-3	TRBJ2-7	few	CASSYASGGPTFSYEQYF	TGTGCCAGCAGTTACGCCAGCGGGGGGCCTACCTTCTCCTACGAGCAGTACTTC
.	TRBV6-1	TRBJ1-4	.	CASSETGSAGEKLFF	TGTGCCAGCAGTGAAACTGGTTCGGCGGGTGAAAAACTGTTTTTT
.	TRBV11-2	TRBJ2-1	many	CASSSPGGNNNEQFF	TGTGCCAGCAGCTCCCCTGGGGGTAATAACAATGAGCAGTTCTTC
TRBD1	TRBV12-3/TRBV12-4	TRBJ2-2	few	CASSPGQGLTGELFF	TGTGCCAGCAGCCCGGGACAGGGCTTAACCGGGGAGCTGTTTTTT
.	TRBV12-5	TRBJ1-1	many	CASGLVRGTVNTEAFF	TGTGCTAGTGGTTTGGTACGTGGGACGGTGAACACTGAAGCTTTCTTT
.	TRBV6-4	TRBJ2-3	many	CASSVTKSTDTQYF	TGTGCCAGCAGCGTGACGAAGAGCACAGATACGCAGTATTTT
TRBD2	TRBV30	TRBJ2-5	many	CAWERGGIKETQYF	TGTGCCTGGGAGCGGGGGGGAATAAAAGAGACCCAGTACTTC